Listed below are T cell receptor beta chains from one sample, sequenced in a study of CD8+CD57+ T cells in acquired aplastic anemia. TCRdb ran MiXCR on the reads and lists one entry per CDR3 protein. The sample consists of 200,000 to 250,000 distinct CDR3 sequences, about 62% of them appearing once. The specimen was sorted CD4+, CD8+, or CD8+CD57+ T cells (not recorded which) from PBMCs. These receptors all stem from a human donor with aplastic anemia. The CDR3 runs from the conserved cysteine through the conserved F or W. Clone sizes are given selectively: once, few, many, or a class where the clone is expanded.

TRBJ2-5,few,TRBV20-1,CSARYMPETQYF
TRBJ2-1,.,TRBV7-9,CASSLTGARSYNEQFF
TRBJ1-1,.,TRBV25-1,CASSEQGTNTEAFF
TRBJ2-3,few,TRBV7-2,CASSSLNTDTQYF
TRBJ2-7,.,TRBV4-1,CASSPRGTSPYEQYF
TRBJ1-2,.,TRBV2,CASIRDRLVGGYTF
TRBJ2-7,.,TRBV10-2,CASSESTDYEQYF
TRBJ2-7,.,TRBV7-3,CASSLVGTGGNYEQYF
TRBJ2-5,.,TRBV5-6,CASSLGTGGLETQYF
TRBJ2-7,.,TRBV7-2,CASSTRPQGVVYEQYF
TRBJ2-3,.,TRBV2,CASRGLTFTDTQYF
TRBJ1-6,once,TRBV2,CASNERSPLHF
TRBJ1-3,.,TRBV25-1,CASSGDRVSGNTIYF
TRBJ2-7,.,TRBV5-1,CASSQTLAGSHEQYF
TRBJ2-7,.,TRBV5-6,CASSLTDRLPLYEQYF
TRBJ2-2,.,TRBV7-2,CASSLDREGTGELVF
TRBJ2-1,.,TRBV7-9,CASSFDRGDYNEQFF
TRBJ1-5,.,TRBV12-3/TRBV12-4,CASSSIGKYNQPQHF
TRBJ2-7,few,TRBV10-3,CAISGRGRGYEQYF
TRBJ2-7,few,TRBV5-1,CASSLGPAGASEQYF
TRBJ1-3,.,TRBV15,CATSREGRDPADTIYF
TRBJ2-1,.,TRBV19,CASKGTQTNEQFF
TRBJ2-5,.,TRBV14,CASSRGLAGGPQYF
TRBJ2-4,.,TRBV7-2,CASSLTPTWGANIQYF
TRBJ2-7,.,TRBV15,CATSRDSTLVYEQYF
TRBJ1-5,.,TRBV19,CASQGGNQPQHF
TRBJ2-5,.,TRBV7-2,CASSLMGGAETQYF
TRBJ2-1,few,TRBV7-8,CASSPRTSGGEQFF
TRBJ2-5,.,TRBV20-1,CSARGTSGLETQYF
TRBJ1-1,.,TRBV4-3,CASTARGETEAFF
TRBJ2-5,.,TRBV29-1,CSVGHRGERETQYF
TRBJ2-5,.,TRBV7-2,CASSRQRSFYRADRSETQYF
TRBJ2-7,.,TRBV10-3,CAIRDDQGVYEQYF
.,.,TRBV20-1,CSARDFGGGQETQYF
TRBJ2-5,many,TRBV7-6,CASSELAGEETQYF
TRBJ2-5,once,TRBV7-2,CASLNPRETQYF
TRBJ2-3,once,TRBV5-1,CASSWTDRTDTQYF
TRBJ2-3,few,TRBV12-3/TRBV12-4,CASSLGGHGYF
TRBJ2-2,.,TRBV5-1,CASSLSGASGGLFF
TRBJ2-5,.,TRBV5-1,CASSSDRDGETQYF
TRBJ2-1,many,TRBV24-1,CATSDQGRGFYNEQFF
TRBJ1-1,.,TRBV15,CATSSTGSNTEAFF
TRBJ2-6,few,TRBV4-3,CASSQDLSGANVLTF
TRBJ1-6,few,TRBV3-1,CASSRRNSPLHF
TRBJ2-1,.,TRBV2,CASSPQGEQFF
TRBJ2-7,medium-sized,TRBV5-6,CASSLDPGSYEQYF
TRBJ1-5,.,TRBV12-3/TRBV12-4,CASSFGNQPQHF
TRBJ2-7,.,TRBV7-2,CASSSGQPKYF
TRBJ2-3,once,TRBV7-6,CASSFAVGTDTQYF
TRBJ1-5,few,TRBV7-3,CATSVGYGNQPQHF